This section outlines one TCR beta chain sequence together with its context. Only in-frame clones appear in the TCRdb table, and some are missing; sequencing was by immunoSEQ multiplex PCR. This sample has tens of thousands of clones, with around 89% found just once. Germline CDR1 is KGHDR and CDR2 is SFDVKD. There are 17 residues in the CDR3. The junction had 12 bases not matched to a gene; V was cut back by 6 bases and J by 4 bases. This sample was taken from a study of blood T cell repertoires in COVID-19. The clonotype was recovered from a woman aged 40 to 50 who had recovered from COVID-19. This rearrangement joins TRBV24-1 to TRBJ2-1, with 9 nucleotides matching TRBD1. Sequenced: PBMCs or T cells enriched from blood (not recorded which). The CDR3 here is CATSTLEGTGTYNEQFF. As DNA, the CDR3 is TGTGCCACCAGTACCCTTGAGGGGACAGGGACTTACAATGAGCAGTTCTTC.